One sample yielded the 31 T cell receptor beta chains listed below, sequenced in a study of cytomegalovirus exposure and HLA in healthy donors. A multiplex PCR was run with 60 Vbeta primers and 13 Jbeta primers. The protocol was immunoSEQ multiplex PCR, while the TCRdb copy is restricted to in-frame clones and leaves out a portion. The sample contains about 160,000 clones, around 80% of which appear only once. Source material: PBMCs. The receptor source for this set is a male donor in good health and CMV-seropositive.

This clone was observed a few times. This chain joins TRBV7-2 and TRBJ1-1, with D tentatively TRBD1 (5 bases). The ends were cut back, 1 base at V and 1 base at J, with 7 bases in the middle. CDR3 length: 14 residues. Germline V CDR1 and CDR2: SGHTA, FQGNSA. Here the CDR3 reads CASSLGQGNTEAFF. DNA for the CDR3: TGTGCCAGCAGCTTAGGTCAGGGGAACACTGAAGCTTTCTTT.

The rearrangement joins TRBV7-9 to TRBJ2-5, with TRBD1 matching 7 bases. The J segment lost 3 bases and the V segment lost 5 bases, leaving 9 bases of the junction unmatched. The germline V gene encodes CDR1 SEHNR and CDR2 FQNEAQ (reference sequence). This CDR3 region has 15 residues. CDR3 bases: TGTGCCAGCAGCCTCTCCGGGACAGCCGAAGAGACCCAGTACTTC. Translation: CASSLSGTAEETQYF. The variable domain in full, completed from reference TRBV7-9 and TRBJ2-5, reads DTGVSQNPRHKITKRGQNVTFRCDPISEHNRLYWYRQTLGQGPEFLTYFQNEAQLEKSRLLSDRFSAERPKGSFSTLEIQRTEQGDSAMYLCASSLSGTAEETQYFGPGTRLLVL.

V and J are TRBV5-8 and TRBJ1-5; possible D gene TRBD1, 6 bases. V was shortened by 5 bases and J by 7 bases, with 13 bases between the two germline ends. Germline CDR1 SGHTS, CDR2 YDEGEE. CDR3 size: 13 residues. The CDR3 coding sequence is TGTGCCAGCAGTACTGACAGGAGCCAGCCCCAGCATTTT. Its protein product is CASSTDRSQPQHF.

This clone showed up just once. This chain links TRBV10-1 with TRBJ2-3, with 9 bases identical to TRBD2. Losses at the gene ends were 6 bases for V and 4 bases for J; bases not matched to a gene: 8. This CDR3 contains 15 residues. Per germline, CDR1 WNHNN and CDR2 SYGVQD (reference sequence). The CDR3 sequence: CASRICGRAPDTQYF. DNA of the CDR3: TGCGCCAGCAGGATTTGCGGGAGGGCCCCAGATACGCAGTATTTT.

This clone has more than one count but fewer than ten. The rearrangement uses TRBV20-1 and TRBJ2-3; tentatively, D is TRBD1 (6 bases). Trimming cost V 6 bases and J 12 bases, with 16 bases left between them. The CDR3 consists of 11 residues. Looked up from germline, CDR1 is DFQATT and CDR2 is SNEGSKA (reference sequence). This chain's CDR3 is CSAPRGATQYF. DNA of the CDR3: TGCAGTGCCCCCAGGGGAGCTACTCAGTATTTT.

V usage is TRBV9 and J usage is TRBJ2-1, with TRBD2 identical over 15 bases. The ends lost 4 bases at V and 8 bases at J; junction bases unmatched: 4. Germline loops: CDR1 SGDLS, CDR2 YYNGEE. The CDR3 runs 15 residues. The CDR3 DNA reads as TGTGCCAGCAGCCCAGGACTAGCGGGAGGGCATGAGCAGTTCTTC. The encoded protein is CASSPGLAGGHEQFF.

This chain links TRBV10-3 with TRBJ1-1; D gene uncertain. Germline CDR1 and CDR2: ENHRY and SYGVKD. The CDR3 has 13 amino acids. V lost 11 bases and J 1 base, leaving 14 bases between the germline ends. The CDR3 nucleotides are TGTGCCGCTAGCATAATAGGGAACACTGAAGCTTTCTTT. It codes for CAASIIGNTEAFF.

The chain links TRBV30 to TRBJ1-6, with 8 bases matching TRBD1. Germline V gives CDR1 GTSNPN, CDR2 SVGIG (reference sequence). The CDR3 has 13 residues. With V trimmed by 0 bases and J by 14 bases, 6 bases remained unmatched. The CDR3 DNA reads TGTGCCTGGAGTGTAGCAGACAGGGGCACCCTCCACTTT. Encoded protein: CAWSVADRGTLHF.

This sequence joins TRBV28 and TRBJ1-1; 7 positions agree with TRBD1. Germline V CDR1 and CDR2: MDHEN, SYDVKM. This CDR3 is built from 14 residues. J was trimmed by 4 bases and V by 6 bases; bases with no gene match: 8. The CDR3: CASRETGVGTEAFF. For the CDR3, the DNA is TGTGCCAGCAGAGAAACAGGGGTGGGCACTGAAGCTTTCTTT.

The chain recombines TRBV30 with TRBJ1-1; D is perhaps TRBD1 (5 bases). The ends were cut back, 0 bases at V and 1 base at J, with 9 bases in the middle. Looked up from germline, CDR1 is GTSNPN and CDR2 is SVGIG (reference sequence). This CDR3 has 14 residues. The DNA of the CDR3 is TGTGCCTGGAGTGTAGAACAGGCGAACACTGAAGCTTTCTTT. Its translation: CAWSVEQANTEAFF.

The sample holds one count of this clone. The chain has TRBV6-5 and TRBJ2-1; TRBD2 matches at 9 bases. With V trimmed by 10 bases and J by 10 bases, 14 bases remained unmatched. The CDR3 consists of 14 residues. Germline lookup yields CDR1 MNHEY and CDR2 SVGAGI. CDR3 DNA: TGTGCCACCTATCCGAGCGGGAGGCAAGGAGAGCAGTTCTTC. Translated: CATYPSGRQGEQFF.

This sequence joins TRBV7-8 and TRBJ2-7, with D possibly TRBD2 on 5 matching bases. The germline CDR1 and CDR2 sequences are SGHVS and FQNEAQ. Trimming took 5 bases from V and 6 from J, leaving 20 bases between them. This CDR3 comprises 15 residues. CDR3 sequence: CASSAPSRGGAEQYF. The CDR3 nucleotides are TGTGCCAGCAGCGCCCCCTCCCGGGGTGGCGCCGAGCAGTACTTC.

The chain couples TRBV2 to TRBJ1-4; no firm D call. CDR1 SNHLY and CDR2 FYNNEI come from the germline V gene. V was pared by 9 bases and J by 5 bases, with 22 bases between. This CDR3 has 16 amino acids. CDR3 DNA sequence: TGTGCCAGTATACGGGCGGACTTTATACGGAATGAAAAACTGTTTTTT. Protein product: CASIRADFIRNEKLFF.

The chain links TRBV5-1 to TRBJ1-2; D is perhaps TRBD1 (5 bases). Germline lookup yields CDR1 SGHRS and CDR2 YFSETQ. The CDR3 loop spans 15 amino acids. Trimming removed 0 bases from V and 6 bases from J, with 15 bases in between. The CDR3 sequence is CASSLATRARDGYTF. The CDR3 DNA follows: TGCGCCAGCAGCTTGGCCACCAGGGCTCGGGATGGCTACACCTTC.

The chain uses TRBV6-1 and TRBJ2-3, with 8 bases aligning to TRBD2. Germline V gives CDR1 MNHNS, CDR2 SASEGT. Trimming took 11 bases from V and 4 from J; bases not matched to a gene: 8. There are 13 residues in the CDR3. CDR3 in amino acids: CAHNERGPDTQYF. The CDR3, as DNA: TGTGCCCACAACGAGCGGGGGCCAGATACGCAGTATTTT.

The J gene is TRBJ1-1, the V gene TRBV2; D remains unclear. In germline, CDR1 is SNHLY, CDR2 FYNNEI. V lost 2 bases to trimming and J lost 1 base, with 11 bases between them. The CDR3 runs to 15 residues. As DNA, the CDR3 is TGTGCCAGCAGTGAACTTGGGCAGCCGAACACTGAAGCTTTCTTT. Protein product: CASSELGQPNTEAFF.

This clone was counted only a few times. This chain connects TRBV6-1 to TRBJ1-5; D call uncertain. The CDR3 loop spans 13 amino acids. Germline V CDR1 and CDR2: MNHNS, SASEGT. Between the trimmed V and J ends, which lost 8 bases and 3 bases, there was a span of 11 bases. CDR3 sequence: CASESRDNQPQHF. The DNA for the CDR3 is TGTGCCAGCGAATCACGGGACAATCAGCCCCAGCATTTT.

V usage is TRBV4-1 and J usage is TRBJ2-1; 9 bases map to TRBD2. V trimming: 1 base; J trimming: 6 bases; junction bases outside the gene matches: 7. Germline V gene lookup returns CDR1 MGHRA and CDR2 YSYEKL. This CDR3 is built from 16 residues. The CDR3 loop reads CASSQGPGTSTNEQFF. CDR3 coding DNA: TGCGCCAGCAGCCAAGGCCCAGGGACTAGCACCAATGAGCAGTTCTTC.

The rearrangement joins TRBV19 to TRBJ1-5; a possible D gene is TRBD1 (6 bases). CDR3 length: 15 residues. V was shortened by 7 bases and J by 6 bases, with 19 bases between the two germline ends. Germline lookup yields CDR1 LNHDA and CDR2 SQIVND (reference sequence). The CDR3 region is CASNNFRDKGQPQHF. The CDR3 bases are TGTGCCAGTAATAACTTCCGGGACAAGGGTCAGCCCCAGCATTTT.

The chain uses TRBV7-2 and TRBJ2-1; D is perhaps TRBD2 (6 bases). This CDR3 spans 16 amino acids. V lost 2 bases, J lost 5 bases, and 16 bases lay in between. Per the germline V gene, CDR1 is SGHTA and CDR2 is FQGNSA. Written as DNA, the CDR3 is TGTGCCAGCAGCTTAATATCCGGGAGACAAAACAATGAGCAGTTCTTC. Translation: CASSLISGRQNNEQFF.

The chain employs TRBV5-4 and TRBJ1-3; the D is unclear. CDR1 and CDR2 (germline): SGHNT, YYREEE (reference sequence). Trimming pared 3 bases from V and 0 bases from J, leaving 10 bases between. The CDR3 is made up of 15 amino acids. CDR3 sequence: CASSSGISSGNTIYF. The CDR3 DNA follows: TGTGCCAGCAGCTCGGGGATTAGCTCTGGAAACACCATATATTTT. Full variable domain (missing parts from reference TRBV5-4 and TRBJ1-3): ETGVTQSPTHLIKTRGQQVTLRCSSQSGHNTVSWYQQALGQGPQFIFQYYREEENGRGNFPPRFSGLQFPNYSSELNVNALELDDSALYLCASSSGISSGNTIYFGEGSWLTVV.

J is TRBJ1-5 and V is TRBV19; the D is unclear. V gave up 1 base and J gave up 0 bases, with 7 bases separating them. Germline V gives CDR1 LNHDA, CDR2 SQIVND (reference sequence). The CDR3 has 15 amino acids. The CDR3 loop reads CASSIVTNSNQPQHF. The CDR3 DNA reads as TGTGCCAGTAGTATAGTGACAAATAGCAATCAGCCCCAGCATTTT.

The chain uses TRBV19 and TRBJ2-1; D unresolved. The germline V gene has CDR1 LNHDA and CDR2 SQIVND (reference sequence). The ends were cut back, 1 base at V and 13 bases at J, with 20 bases in the middle. The CDR3 contains 15 residues. DNA for the CDR3: TGTGCCAGTAGTATAGGGAGTATAACCATGCAAAGTCAGTTCTTC. Its protein product is CASSIGSITMQSQFF.

The rearrangement links TRBV5-6 to TRBJ1-1; a weak D match, TRBD1 (5 bases). V lost 1 base, J lost 1 base, and 20 bases lay in between. The V gene's germline CDR1 is SGHDT and CDR2 YYEEEE. The CDR3 sequence is 18 residues long. This CDR3 reads CASSLSRVTAGPNTEAFF. Here the CDR3 DNA reads TGTGCCAGCAGCTTGTCCCGTGTGACGGCGGGACCGAACACTGAAGCTTTCTTT.

The rearrangement links TRBV6-5 to TRBJ2-7; no definite D call. Trimming left V 6 bases short and J 3 bases short, with 15 bases between. The CDR3 has 14 residues. CDR1 and CDR2 (germline): MNHEY, SVGAGI. This CDR3 is CASSRLTERYEQYF. As DNA, the CDR3 is TGTGCCAGCAGCCGCCTCACAGAACGCTACGAGCAGTACTTC.

V and J are TRBV7-2 and TRBJ2-3; TRBD2 aligns across 15 bases. There are 18 residues in the CDR3. V shed 2 bases and J 4 bases; nucleotides not matched to a gene: 7. Germline lookup yields CDR1 SGHTA and CDR2 FQGNSA. CDR3 DNA: TGTGCCAGCAGCTTATTTGGGACTAGCGGGAGGCTGGCAGATACGCAGTATTTT. Its translation is CASSLFGTSGRLADTQYF.

J is TRBJ2-1 and V is TRBV19; perhaps TRBD2 as D (6 bases). Between the trimmed V and J ends, which lost 6 bases and 0 bases, there was a span of 12 bases. CDR1 LNHDA and CDR2 SQIVND come from the germline V gene (reference sequence). CDR3 length: 15 amino acids. As DNA, the CDR3 is TGTGCCAGTAGCGCCGGGACTTCCTCCTACAATGAGCAGTTCTTC. As protein: CASSAGTSSYNEQFF.

This sequence joins TRBV7-2 and TRBJ2-7, with D perhaps TRBD2 (5 bases). Germline V gene lookup returns CDR1 SGHTA and CDR2 FQGNSA. The CDR3 consists of 15 residues. The V end lost 5 bases, the J end lost 6 bases, and 20 bases lay between the germline ends. The CDR3 DNA sequence: TGTGCCAGCAGCCCCTTAGGAGGCCCGTCGGGCGAGCAGTACTTC. Protein sequence: CASSPLGGPSGEQYF. Looking up the rest from reference TRBV7-2 and TRBJ2-7 gives the full variable domain: GAGVSQSPSNKVTEKGKDVELRCDPISGHTALYWYRQSLGQGLEFLIYFQGNSAPDKSGLPSDRFSAERTGGSVSTLTIQRTQQEDSAVYLCASSPLGGPSGEQYFGPGTRLTVT.

V is TRBV5-5 and J is TRBJ2-7; TRBD2 aligns across 7 bases. Germline assignment: CDR1 SGHKS and CDR2 YYEKEE (reference sequence). Trimming took 9 bases from V and 3 from J; bases not matched to a gene: 12. The CDR3 extends over 14 amino acids. In DNA, the CDR3 is TGTGCCACGGCCAGTGGGAGGGAGAACTACGAGCAGTACTTC. This gives the protein CATASGRENYEQYF.

The chain carries TRBV28 and TRBJ1-1, with D unclear. V gave up 2 bases and J gave up 3 bases, with 4 bases separating them. Germline CDR1 MDHEN, CDR2 SYDVKM. The CDR3 is made up of 12 amino acids. The CDR3 sequence: CASSLQYTEAFF. The CDR3 DNA sequence: TGTGCCAGCAGTTTACAGTACACTGAAGCTTTCTTT.

The CDR3 DNA is TGTGCCAGCAGTGCCGGGACTCCTAGTCTTGGAAACACCATATATTTT. This translates into CASSAGTPSLGNTIYF. The V and J genes are TRBV6-1 and TRBJ1-3, with a tentative D call TRBD1 (5 bases). V was shortened by 4 bases and J by 3 bases, with 16 bases between the two germline ends. This CDR3 comprises 16 residues. Germline CDR1 and CDR2: MNHNS and SASEGT.